Listed below are T cell receptor beta chains from one sample, sequenced in a study of blood T cell repertoires in COVID-19. Measured with immunoSEQ multiplex PCR; TCRdb has only the in-frame clones, and not every one. The data hold some 170,000 clones, with approximately 83% observed a single time. What was sequenced was peripheral blood. The receptors were sampled from a woman between 40 and 50 years old with COVID-19, enrolled during active disease. Both conserved end residues are part of each CDR3. Fields, in order: CDR3 DNA, CDR3 protein, clone size, V gene, J gene, D gene. D genes are given only for firm matches. The listing skips clone size in some rows; elsewhere it reads once, few, many or a size class.

CDR3nt: TGTGCTAGCAGCTTAAAGGGAGTTCCGCAGAACGAGCAGTACTTC
CDR3aa: CASSLKGVPQNEQYF
abundance: NA
v_gene: TRBV7-7
j_gene: TRBJ2-7
d_gene: NA

CDR3nt: TGTGCCAGCAGCCCCACTGGACAGGGGGGCTATGGCTACACCTTC
CDR3aa: CASSPTGQGGYGYTF
abundance: NA
v_gene: TRBV9
j_gene: TRBJ1-2
d_gene: TRBD1

CDR3nt: TGTGCCAGTAGTTCCCTCGACAGGGTGGATGGCTACACCTTC
CDR3aa: CASSSLDRVDGYTF
abundance: NA
v_gene: TRBV19
j_gene: TRBJ1-2
d_gene: TRBD1

CDR3nt: TGTGCCAGCAGTTATCCTACAGTATATGGCTACACCTTC
CDR3aa: CASSYPTVYGYTF
abundance: NA
v_gene: TRBV6-2/TRBV6-3
j_gene: TRBJ1-2
d_gene: NA

CDR3nt: TGTGCCAGCAGAGCGGGGTGGGGCAGACACTCGGAGCAGTTCTTC
CDR3aa: CASRAGWGRHSEQFF
abundance: NA
v_gene: TRBV28
j_gene: TRBJ2-1
d_gene: TRBD2

CDR3nt: TGTGCCATCGCGGGGGCAGGTGCCGCCTACGAGCAGTACTTC
CDR3aa: CAIAGAGAAYEQYF
abundance: NA
v_gene: TRBV10-3
j_gene: TRBJ2-7
d_gene: NA

CDR3nt: TGTGCCAGCAGTGACGGTGCAGGGGGCAATTCACCCCTCCACTTT
CDR3aa: CASSDGAGGNSPLHF
abundance: few
v_gene: TRBV6-4
j_gene: TRBJ1-6
d_gene: TRBD1

CDR3nt: TGTGCCAGCATTTTAACCGGGGGACAGCCCTACGAGCAGTACTTC
CDR3aa: CASILTGGQPYEQYF
abundance: NA
v_gene: TRBV6-5
j_gene: TRBJ2-7
d_gene: NA

CDR3nt: TGTGCCAGCAGCCCGAGGGGGGGGCCGTGGGGCACTGAAGCTTTCTTT
CDR3aa: CASSPRGGPWGTEAFF
abundance: NA
v_gene: TRBV3-1/TRBV3-2
j_gene: TRBJ1-1
d_gene: NA

CDR3nt: TGCGCCAGCTCGGCGGGAGGGTCTTACACCGGGGAGCTGTTTTTT
CDR3aa: CASSAGGSYTGELFF
abundance: NA
v_gene: TRBV10-1
j_gene: TRBJ2-2
d_gene: TRBD2

CDR3nt: TGCGCCAGCAGCCCCCAGACAGGGCGAAATGAAAAACTGTTTTTT
CDR3aa: CASSPQTGRNEKLFF
abundance: NA
v_gene: TRBV5-1
j_gene: TRBJ1-4
d_gene: TRBD1

CDR3nt: TGTGCCAGCAGCTTCGGCCCGGCCCGAGACAGGGGCCAAGCTTTCTTT
CDR3aa: CASSFGPARDRGQAFF
abundance: NA
v_gene: TRBV5-6
j_gene: TRBJ1-1
d_gene: TRBD1

CDR3nt: TGTGCTAGTGGTGCTTACAGGAGGGACACTGAAGCTTTCTTT
CDR3aa: CASGAYRRDTEAFF
abundance: NA
v_gene: TRBV12-5
j_gene: TRBJ1-1
d_gene: NA

CDR3nt: TGTGCCAGCTGGGACTTCACAGATACGCAGTATTTT
CDR3aa: CASWDFTDTQYF
abundance: once
v_gene: TRBV28
j_gene: TRBJ2-3
d_gene: NA

CDR3nt: TGTGCCTTTCAGACCAGGGCGGTCGGCTACACCTTC
CDR3aa: CAFQTRAVGYTF
abundance: NA
v_gene: TRBV30
j_gene: TRBJ1-2
d_gene: NA

CDR3nt: TGTGCCAGTAGGTACGGGGTTCTGAGCACAGATACGCAGTATTTT
CDR3aa: CASRYGVLSTDTQYF
abundance: NA
v_gene: TRBV19
j_gene: TRBJ2-3
d_gene: NA

CDR3nt: TGTGCCAGCAGGCAGGGTTCGGAACAGCCCCAGCATTTT
CDR3aa: CASRQGSEQPQHF
abundance: NA
v_gene: TRBV6-5
j_gene: TRBJ1-5
d_gene: NA